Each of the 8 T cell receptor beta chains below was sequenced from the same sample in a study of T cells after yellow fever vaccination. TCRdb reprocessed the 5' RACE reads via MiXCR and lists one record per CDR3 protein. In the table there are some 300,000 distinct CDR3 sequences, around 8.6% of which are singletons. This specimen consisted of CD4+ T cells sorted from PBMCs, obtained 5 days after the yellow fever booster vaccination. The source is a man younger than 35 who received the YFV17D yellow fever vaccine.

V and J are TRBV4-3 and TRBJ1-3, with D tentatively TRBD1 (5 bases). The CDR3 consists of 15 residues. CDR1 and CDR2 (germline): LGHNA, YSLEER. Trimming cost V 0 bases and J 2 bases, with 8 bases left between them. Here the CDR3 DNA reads TGCGCCAGCAGCCAAGATTGGGGGACTGGAAACACCATATATTTT. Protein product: CASSQDWGTGNTIYF.

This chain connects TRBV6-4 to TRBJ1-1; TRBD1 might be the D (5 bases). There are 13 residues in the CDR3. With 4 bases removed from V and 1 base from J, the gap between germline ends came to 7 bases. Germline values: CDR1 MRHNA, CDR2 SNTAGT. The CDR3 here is CASSAGRNTEAFF. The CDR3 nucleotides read TGTGCCAGCAGTGCAGGGAGGAACACTGAAGCTTTCTTT.

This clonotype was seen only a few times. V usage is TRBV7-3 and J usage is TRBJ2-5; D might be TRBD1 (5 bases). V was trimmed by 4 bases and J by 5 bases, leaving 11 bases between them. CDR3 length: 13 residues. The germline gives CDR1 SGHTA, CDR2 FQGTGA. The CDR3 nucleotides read TGTGCCAGCAGCTCCAGGGTTGAGGAGACCCAGTACTTC. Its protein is CASSSRVEETQYF.

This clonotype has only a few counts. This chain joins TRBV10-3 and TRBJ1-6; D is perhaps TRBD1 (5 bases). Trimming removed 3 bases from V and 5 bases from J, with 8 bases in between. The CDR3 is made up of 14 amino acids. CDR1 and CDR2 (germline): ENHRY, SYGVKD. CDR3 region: CAISDWGNNSPLHF. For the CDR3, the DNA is TGTGCCATCAGTGATTGGGGGAATAATTCACCCCTCCACTTT.

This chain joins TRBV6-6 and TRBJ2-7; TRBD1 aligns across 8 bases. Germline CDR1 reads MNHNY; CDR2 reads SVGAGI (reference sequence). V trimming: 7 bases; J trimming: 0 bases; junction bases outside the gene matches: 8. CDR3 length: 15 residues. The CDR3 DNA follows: TGTGCCAGCACCCAGGGGGCGATCCACTCCTACGAGCAGTACGTC. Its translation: CASTQGAIHSYEQYV.

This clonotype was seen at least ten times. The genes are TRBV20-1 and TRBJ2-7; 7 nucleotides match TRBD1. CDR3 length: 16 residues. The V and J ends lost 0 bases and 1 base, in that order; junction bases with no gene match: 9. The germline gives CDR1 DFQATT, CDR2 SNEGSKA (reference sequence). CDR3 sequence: CSARDSSTGKSYEQYV. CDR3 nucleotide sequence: TGCAGTGCTAGAGATAGTTCGACAGGGAAATCCTACGAGCAGTACGTC.

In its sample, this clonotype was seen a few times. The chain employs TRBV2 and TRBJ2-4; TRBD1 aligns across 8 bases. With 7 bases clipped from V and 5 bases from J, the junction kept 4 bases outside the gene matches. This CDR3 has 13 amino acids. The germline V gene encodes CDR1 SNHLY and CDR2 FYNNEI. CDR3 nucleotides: TGTGCCAGCATTGAGGACAGGGAAAACATTCAGTACTTC. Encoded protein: CASIEDRENIQYF.

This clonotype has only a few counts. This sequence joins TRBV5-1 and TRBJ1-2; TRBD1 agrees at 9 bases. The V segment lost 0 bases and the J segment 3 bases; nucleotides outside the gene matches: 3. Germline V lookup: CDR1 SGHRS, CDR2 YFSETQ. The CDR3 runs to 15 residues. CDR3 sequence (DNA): TGCGCCAGCAGCTTGGGGGACAGGGCGCACTATGGCTACACCTTC. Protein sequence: CASSLGDRAHYGYTF. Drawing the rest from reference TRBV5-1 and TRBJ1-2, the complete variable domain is KAGVTQTPRYLIKTRGQQVTLSCSPISGHRSVSWYQQTPGQGLQFLFEYFSETQRNKGNFPGRFSGRQFSNSRSEMNVSTLELGDSALYLCASSLGDRAHYGYTFGSGTRLTVV.